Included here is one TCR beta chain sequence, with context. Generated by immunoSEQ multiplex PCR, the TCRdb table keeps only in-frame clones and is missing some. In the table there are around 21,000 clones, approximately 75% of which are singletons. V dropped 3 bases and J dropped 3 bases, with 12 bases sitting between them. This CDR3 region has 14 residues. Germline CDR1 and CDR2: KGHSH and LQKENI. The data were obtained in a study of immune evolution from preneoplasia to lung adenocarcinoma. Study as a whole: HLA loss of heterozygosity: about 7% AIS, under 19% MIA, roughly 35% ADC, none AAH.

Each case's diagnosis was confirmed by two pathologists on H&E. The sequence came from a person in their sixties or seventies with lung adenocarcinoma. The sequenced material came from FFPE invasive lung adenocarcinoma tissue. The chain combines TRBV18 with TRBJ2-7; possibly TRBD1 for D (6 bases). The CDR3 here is CASSPGHLIYEQYF. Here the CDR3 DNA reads TGTGCCAGCTCACCGGGACACCTTATCTACGAGCAGTACTTC.